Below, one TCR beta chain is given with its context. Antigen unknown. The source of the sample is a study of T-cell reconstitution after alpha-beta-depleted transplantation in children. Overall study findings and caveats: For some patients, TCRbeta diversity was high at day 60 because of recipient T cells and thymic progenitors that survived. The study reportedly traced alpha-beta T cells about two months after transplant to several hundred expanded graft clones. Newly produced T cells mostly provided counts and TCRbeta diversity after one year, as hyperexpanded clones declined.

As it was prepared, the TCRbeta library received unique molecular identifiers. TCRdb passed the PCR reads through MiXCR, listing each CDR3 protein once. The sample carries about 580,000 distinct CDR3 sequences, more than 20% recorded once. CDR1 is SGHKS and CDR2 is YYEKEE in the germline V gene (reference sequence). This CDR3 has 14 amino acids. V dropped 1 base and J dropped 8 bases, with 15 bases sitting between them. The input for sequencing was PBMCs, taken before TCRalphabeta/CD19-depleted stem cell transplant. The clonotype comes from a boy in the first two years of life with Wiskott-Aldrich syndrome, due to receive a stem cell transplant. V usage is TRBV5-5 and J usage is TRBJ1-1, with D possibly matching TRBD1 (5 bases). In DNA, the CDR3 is TGTGCCAGCAGCTTGCCGGGGGGGTACGTCGAAGCTTTCTTT. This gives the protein CASSLPGGYVEAFF. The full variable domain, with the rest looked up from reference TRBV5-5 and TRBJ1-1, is DAGVTQSPTHLIKTRGQQVTLRCSPISGHKSVSWYQQVLGQGPQFIFQYYEKEERGRGNFPDRFSARQFPNYSSELNVNALLLGDSALYLCASSLPGGYVEAFFGQGTRLTVV.